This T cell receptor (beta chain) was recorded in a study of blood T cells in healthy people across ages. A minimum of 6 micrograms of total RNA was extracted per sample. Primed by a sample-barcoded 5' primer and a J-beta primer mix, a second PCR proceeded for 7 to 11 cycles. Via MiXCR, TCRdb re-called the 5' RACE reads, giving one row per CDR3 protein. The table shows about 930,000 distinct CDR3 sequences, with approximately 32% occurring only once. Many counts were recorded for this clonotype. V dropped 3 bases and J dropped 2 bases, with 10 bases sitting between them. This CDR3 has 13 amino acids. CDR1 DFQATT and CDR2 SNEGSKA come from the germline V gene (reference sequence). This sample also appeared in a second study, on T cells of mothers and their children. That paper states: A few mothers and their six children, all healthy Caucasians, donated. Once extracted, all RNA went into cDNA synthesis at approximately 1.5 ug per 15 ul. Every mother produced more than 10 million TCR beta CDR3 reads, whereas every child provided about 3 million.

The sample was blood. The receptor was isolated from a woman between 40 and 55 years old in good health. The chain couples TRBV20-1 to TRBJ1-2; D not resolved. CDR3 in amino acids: CSARVQRNYGYTF. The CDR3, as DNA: TGCAGTGCTAGGGTACAGCGGAACTATGGCTACACCTTC.